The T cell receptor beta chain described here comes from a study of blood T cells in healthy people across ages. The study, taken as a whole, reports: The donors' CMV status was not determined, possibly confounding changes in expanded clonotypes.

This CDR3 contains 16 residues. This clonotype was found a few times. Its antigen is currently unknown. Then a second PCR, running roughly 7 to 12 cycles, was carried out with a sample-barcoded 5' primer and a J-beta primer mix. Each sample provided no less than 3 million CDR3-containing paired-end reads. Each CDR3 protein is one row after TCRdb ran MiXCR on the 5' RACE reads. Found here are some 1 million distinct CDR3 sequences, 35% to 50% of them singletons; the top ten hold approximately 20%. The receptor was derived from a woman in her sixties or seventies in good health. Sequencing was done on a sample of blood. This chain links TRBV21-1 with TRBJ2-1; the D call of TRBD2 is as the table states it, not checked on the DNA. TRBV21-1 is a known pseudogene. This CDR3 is CASSWAGTSSYNEQFF. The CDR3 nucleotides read TGTGCCAGCAGCTGGGCGGGCACCAGCTCCTACAATGAGCAGTTCTTC.